This T cell receptor (beta chain) was retrieved from a study of cytomegalovirus exposure and HLA in healthy donors. PCR primers comprised 60 Vbeta and 13 Jbeta primers. Sequencing used immunoSEQ multiplex PCR; TCRdb keeps in-frame clones, though not all of them. The sample records roughly 110,000 clones, roughly four fifths being singletons. Study-wide results and caveats: Researchers catalogued 150 or so TCR beta chains as cytomegalovirus-associated.

About this clone itself: Its antigen is still unknown.

Per germline, CDR1 SGHNT and CDR2 YYREEE (reference sequence). The CDR3 sequence is 13 residues long. V was pared by 0 bases and J by 6 bases, with 8 bases between. The rearrangement uses TRBV5-4 and TRBJ2-3; D unresolved. Material: PBMCs. The sequence was collected from a woman aged 45-65 years in good health and CMV-seropositive. The CDR3 loop is CASSLDWRDTQYF. The CDR3 coding sequence is TGTGCCAGCAGCTTGGATTGGCGGGATACGCAGTATTTT.